This T cell receptor (beta chain) was captured by sequencing in a study of shared clonotypes between healthy human individuals. As processed by the authors: Junction-only immunoSEQ data arrived without quality scores, meaning filtering differed. Clones were sequenced by immunoSEQ multiplex PCR, and TCRdb holds only the in-frame ones, with some missing. That table supplies the V and J calls and clone size; D and trimming were determined from the DNA. The sample yields 500,000 to 650,000 clones, around 78% seen once. Trimming removed 3 bases at V and 5 bases at J, with 11 bases between. Germline CDR1 reads SGDLS; CDR2 reads YYNGEE. This CDR3 contains 13 residues. This clone was picked up one time. Donors had no recently reported acute infections or vaccinations and were HIV-negative.

This clonotype was obtained from a middle-aged woman in good health. Some clones in this sample may be carry-over from other donors' samples. Sample: PBMCs. The gene calls are TRBV9 and TRBJ2-5; either TRBD1 or TRBD2 may supply D (5 bases each). The CDR3 sequence is CASSAWGTETQYF. The CDR3 nucleotides are TGTGCCAGCAGCGCCTGGGGGACGGAGACCCAGTACTTC.